Presented here are 17 T cell receptor beta chains from one specimen sequenced in a study of blood T cells in healthy people across ages. Primed by a sample-barcoded 5' primer and a J-beta primer mix, a second PCR proceeded for about 6 to 12 cycles. MiXCR, run by TCRdb on the 5' RACE reads, gives a single entry per CDR3 protein. The sample holds approximately 900,000 distinct CDR3 sequences, around 29% seen once. Separately, the same data were catalogued under a study of T cells of mothers and their children.

Sequenced: blood. The receptor source for this set is a woman between 40 and 50 years old in good health.

The chain couples TRBV5-5 to TRBJ1-4; possible D gene TRBD1, 6 bases. Per the germline V gene, CDR1 is SGHKS and CDR2 is YYEKEE (reference sequence). CDR3 size: 16 residues. Deletions cut 0 bases from V and 8 bases from J, with 17 bases between. The CDR3 protein is CASSLVVRQGNEKLFF. DNA of the CDR3: TGTGCCAGCAGCTTGGTAGTACGGCAGGGGAACGAAAAACTGTTTTTT. Drawing the rest from reference TRBV5-5 and TRBJ1-4, the complete variable domain is DAGVTQSPTHLIKTRGQQVTLRCSPISGHKSVSWYQQVLGQGPQFIFQYYEKEERGRGNFPDRFSARQFPNYSSELNVNALLLGDSALYLCASSLVVRQGNEKLFFGSGTQLSVL.

This clonotype was counted ten times or more. The chain employs TRBV29-1 and TRBJ2-7; D could derive from TRBD1 or TRBD2 (5 bases each). Germline values: CDR1 SQVTM, CDR2 ANQGSEA. The ends were cut back, 6 bases at V and 0 bases at J, with 15 bases in the middle. CDR3 length equals 14 residues. The CDR3 spells CSVAGTLDSYEQYF. CDR3 coding DNA: TGCAGCGTAGCCGGGACGCTTGACTCCTACGAGCAGTACTTC.

The chain joins TRBV4-2 to TRBJ2-2; tentatively, D is TRBD1 (5 bases). The CDR3 runs to 16 residues. Germline CDR1 LGHNA, CDR2 YNFKEQ. Trimming left V 6 bases short and J 13 bases short, with 27 bases between. Written as DNA, the CDR3 is TGTGCCAGCAGTCAACACCTACAAGCCACAGTCCAGGGGCTGTTTTTT. This gives the protein CASSQHLQATVQGLFF.

The rearrangement joins TRBV9 to TRBJ2-2; TRBD1 agrees at 7 bases. V lost 4 bases and J lost 4; bases outside the gene matches: 7. Germline V gene sequence: CDR1 SGDLS, CDR2 YYNGEE. CDR3 length: 15 residues. The CDR3 protein is CASSRNRGSTGELFF. DNA for the CDR3: TGTGCCAGCAGCCGCAACAGGGGTTCCACCGGGGAGCTGTTTTTT. The full variable domain, rest sourced from reference TRBV9 and TRBJ2-2, is DSGVTQTPKHLITATGQRVTLRCSPRSGDLSVYWYQQSLDQGLQFLIQYYNGEERAKGNILERFSAQQFPDLHSELNLSSLELGDSALYFCASSRNRGSTGELFFGEGSRLTVL.

In its sample, this clonotype was seen many times. The chain carries TRBV7-2 and TRBJ2-1; no definite D call. CDR1 SGHTA and CDR2 FQGNSA come from the germline V gene. This CDR3 contains 11 residues. Trimming removed 3 bases at V and 9 bases at J, with 6 bases between. The CDR3 DNA reads as TGTGCCAGCAGCTTCCAGCTTGAGCAGTTCTTC. Protein sequence: CASSFQLEQFF.

There are a few counts of this clonotype. The chain couples TRBV2 to TRBJ1-2, with a tentative D call TRBD1 (6 bases). The CDR3 loop spans 13 amino acids. V lost 0 bases, J lost 8 bases, and 10 bases lay in between. CDR1 SNHLY and CDR2 FYNNEI come from the germline V gene. CDR3 DNA: TGTGCCAGCAGTGAAGCGCTCGGGGGCGGCTACACCTTC. Its protein product is CASSEALGGGYTF.

DNA of the CDR3: TGTGCCAGCAACGAGGGAGGGGAATACCTCTACAATGAGCAGTTCTTC. Its protein is CASNEGGEYLYNEQFF. The rearrangement uses TRBV6-2 or TRBV6-3 and TRBJ2-1; 7 nucleotides agree with TRBD2. The CDR3 extends over 16 amino acids. Germline assignment: CDR1 MNHEY and CDR2 SVGEGT. J lost 3 bases, V lost 7 bases, and 12 bases had no gene match.

V usage is TRBV6-6 and J usage is TRBJ1-1; no firm D call. The CDR3 is 10 residues long. CDR1 and CDR2 from the germline V gene are MNHNY and SVGAGI (reference sequence). Trimming pared 7 bases from V and 5 bases from J, leaving 5 bases between. The CDR3 nucleotides read TGTGCCAGCACGGATACTGAAGCTTTCTTT. As protein: CASTDTEAFF.

This clonotype was seen a handful of times. V gene TRBV29-1 combines with J gene TRBJ2-3; 9 bases fit TRBD2. In germline, CDR1 is SQVTM, CDR2 ANQGSEA. The CDR3 extends over 13 amino acids. Trimming at V came to 7 bases and at J to 2 bases, leaving 4 bases not matched to a gene. The CDR3 DNA reads TGCAGCGCCGCGGGGGGGCCCACAGATACGCAGTATTTT. It is translated as CSAAGGPTDTQYF.

This clonotype was observed many times. The chain is built from TRBV28 and TRBJ2-1; 10 bases are shared with TRBD1. Germline V gene data show CDR1 as MDHEN and CDR2 as SYDVKM. The CDR3 is 14 amino acids. The V gene end was trimmed by 4 bases and the J gene end by 7 bases; junction bases not matched to a gene: 4. In nucleotides, the CDR3 is TGTGCCAGCAGTTCCCCGGGACAGGGGAATGAGCAGTTCTTC. It translates to CASSSPGQGNEQFF.

With respect to this clonotype: Since a much larger clone is just one base distant, this may be a read error. This chain uses TRBV9 with TRBJ2-4; 11 nucleotides align to TRBD2. The junction had 15 bases not matched to a gene; V was cut back by 0 bases and J by 13 bases. The length of the CDR3 is 17 residues. Germline V gives CDR1 SGDLS, CDR2 YYNGEE. This chain's CDR3 is CASSVGNSGGANNEQYF. The CDR3 coding sequence is TGTGCCAGCAGCGTAGGTAATAGCGGGGGGGCTAACAATGAGCAGTACTTC.

This clonotype was observed a handful of times. V usage is TRBV27 and J usage is TRBJ2-2; D gene uncertain. Per the germline V gene, CDR1 is MNHEY and CDR2 is SMNVEV (reference sequence). V was clipped by 7 bases and J by 6 bases, with 15 bases between them. The CDR3 runs to 14 residues. CDR3 amino acids: CASTWASRSGELFF. For the CDR3, the DNA is TGTGCCAGCACCTGGGCTAGTCGGTCCGGGGAGCTGTTTTTT.

The table lists this clonotype with a count of one. The V call is TRBV10-3, the J call TRBJ1-1, with D tentatively TRBD1 (5 bases). Per the germline V gene, CDR1 is ENHRY and CDR2 is SYGVKD. The CDR3 runs 14 residues. V lost 4 bases and J lost 2, with 11 bases in between. CDR3 nucleotide sequence: TGTGCCATCAGTGGAGGGGTCAGAAACACTGAAGCTTTCTTT. This codes for CAISGGVRNTEAFF.

This CDR3 is CASSHDRVQGYTF. In DNA form, the CDR3 reads TGTGCCAGCAGTCACGACAGGGTACAGGGCTACACCTTC. This chain links TRBV6-6 with TRBJ1-2; TRBD1 aligns across 7 bases. V shed 5 bases and J 8 bases; nucleotides not matched to a gene: 8. CDR1 and CDR2 (germline): MNHNY, SVGAGI (reference sequence). This CDR3 has 13 amino acids.

The chain links TRBV27 to TRBJ2-2; 12 bases are a match to TRBD2. Losses at the gene ends were 4 bases for V and 6 bases for J; bases not matched to a gene: 9. Looked up from germline, CDR1 is MNHEY and CDR2 is SMNVEV (reference sequence). The CDR3 is made up of 17 amino acids. The CDR3 loop is CASSSPRTSGGSGELFF. CDR3 nucleotides: TGTGCCAGCAGTTCTCCCCGCACTAGCGGGGGGTCCGGGGAGCTGTTTTTT.

This clonotype was recorded a few times. The chain has TRBV12-3 or TRBV12-4 and TRBJ2-2; the D call may be TRBD1 or TRBD2 (5 bases each). The CDR3 sequence is 14 residues long. V lost 4 bases to trimming and J lost 6 bases, with 12 bases between them. CDR3 loop: CASSSRLGPGELFF. The CDR3 nucleotides are TGTGCCAGCAGTTCCCGACTGGGACCCGGGGAGCTGTTTTTT.

The chain recombines TRBV20-1 with TRBJ2-3, with unresolved D. V lost 3 bases, J lost 6 bases, and 13 bases lay in between. Germline loops: CDR1 DFQATT, CDR2 SNEGSKA (reference sequence). CDR3 length: 13 residues. The CDR3 nucleotides are TGCAGTGCTAGCATAATAACCGGGGATACGCAGTATTTT. It yields the protein CSASIITGDTQYF.